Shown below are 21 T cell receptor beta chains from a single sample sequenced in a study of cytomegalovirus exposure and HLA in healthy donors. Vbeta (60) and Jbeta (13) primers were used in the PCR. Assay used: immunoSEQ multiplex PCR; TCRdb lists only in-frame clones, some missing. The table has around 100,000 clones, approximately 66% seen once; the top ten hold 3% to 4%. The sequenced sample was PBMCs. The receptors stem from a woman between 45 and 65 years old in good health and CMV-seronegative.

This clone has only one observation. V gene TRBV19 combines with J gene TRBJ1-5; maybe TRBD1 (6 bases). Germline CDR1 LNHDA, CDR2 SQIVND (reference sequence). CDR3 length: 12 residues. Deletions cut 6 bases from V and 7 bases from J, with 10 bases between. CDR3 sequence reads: CASRDSEQPQHF. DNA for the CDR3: TGTGCCAGTAGGGACAGCGAGCAGCCCCAGCATTTT.

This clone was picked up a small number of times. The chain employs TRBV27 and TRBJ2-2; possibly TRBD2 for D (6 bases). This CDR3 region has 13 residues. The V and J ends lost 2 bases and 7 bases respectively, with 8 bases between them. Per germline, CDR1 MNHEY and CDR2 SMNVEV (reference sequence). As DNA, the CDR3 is TGTGCCAGCAGTTTAGGAGGGGACGGGGAGCTGTTTTTT. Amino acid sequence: CASSLGGDGELFF.

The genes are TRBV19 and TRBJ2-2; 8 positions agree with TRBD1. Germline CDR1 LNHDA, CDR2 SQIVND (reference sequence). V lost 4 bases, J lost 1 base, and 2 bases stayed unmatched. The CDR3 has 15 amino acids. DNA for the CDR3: TGTGCCAGTAGTACAGGACAGGGGAACACCGGGGAGCTGTTTTTT. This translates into CASSTGQGNTGELFF.

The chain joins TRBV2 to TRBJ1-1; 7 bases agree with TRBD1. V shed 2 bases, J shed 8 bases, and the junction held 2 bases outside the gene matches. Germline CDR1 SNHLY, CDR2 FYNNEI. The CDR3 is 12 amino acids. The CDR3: CASSEQGEEAFF. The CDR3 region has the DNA TGTGCCAGCAGTGAACAGGGGGAAGAAGCTTTCTTT.

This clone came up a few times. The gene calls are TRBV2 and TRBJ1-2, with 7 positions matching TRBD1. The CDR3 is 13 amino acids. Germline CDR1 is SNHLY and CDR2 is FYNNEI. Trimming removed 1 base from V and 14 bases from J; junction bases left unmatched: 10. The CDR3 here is CASSEEEGASRTF. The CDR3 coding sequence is TGTGCCAGCAGTGAAGAGGAGGGGGCAAGTCGGACCTTC.

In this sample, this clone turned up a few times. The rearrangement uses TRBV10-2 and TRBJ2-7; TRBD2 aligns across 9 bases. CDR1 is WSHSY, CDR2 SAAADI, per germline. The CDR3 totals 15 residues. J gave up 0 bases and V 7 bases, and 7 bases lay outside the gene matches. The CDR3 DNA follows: TGCGCCAGCACCAGCGGGGGGCCGATCTCCTACGAGCAGTACTTC. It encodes CASTSGGPISYEQYF.

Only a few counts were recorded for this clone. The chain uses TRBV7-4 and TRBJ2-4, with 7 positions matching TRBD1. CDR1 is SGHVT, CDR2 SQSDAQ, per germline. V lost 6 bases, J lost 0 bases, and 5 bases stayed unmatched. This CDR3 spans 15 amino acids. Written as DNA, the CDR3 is TGTGCCAGCAGACAGGGGAGACTAGCCAAAAACATTCAGTACTTC. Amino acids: CASRQGRLAKNIQYF. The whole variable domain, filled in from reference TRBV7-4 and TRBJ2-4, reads GAGVSQSPRYKVAKRGRDVALRCDSISGHVTLYWYRQTLGQGSEVLTYSQSDAQRDKSGRPSGRFSAERPERSVSTLKIQRTEQGDSAVYLCASRQGRLAKNIQYFGAGTRLSVL.

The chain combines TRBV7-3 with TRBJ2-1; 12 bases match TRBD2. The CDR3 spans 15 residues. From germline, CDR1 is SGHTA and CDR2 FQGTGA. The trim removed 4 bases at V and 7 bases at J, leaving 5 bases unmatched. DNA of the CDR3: TGTGCCAGCAGCTCCCAGACTAGCGGGGGAAATGAGCAGTTCTTC. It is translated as CASSSQTSGGNEQFF.

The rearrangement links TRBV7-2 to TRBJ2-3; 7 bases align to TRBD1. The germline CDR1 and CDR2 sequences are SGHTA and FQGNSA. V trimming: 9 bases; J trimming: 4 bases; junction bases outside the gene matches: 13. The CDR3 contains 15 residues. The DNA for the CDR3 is TGTGCCAGTAACAAGGGGGACAGAGAGGCAGATACGCAGTATTTT. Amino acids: CASNKGDREADTQYF.

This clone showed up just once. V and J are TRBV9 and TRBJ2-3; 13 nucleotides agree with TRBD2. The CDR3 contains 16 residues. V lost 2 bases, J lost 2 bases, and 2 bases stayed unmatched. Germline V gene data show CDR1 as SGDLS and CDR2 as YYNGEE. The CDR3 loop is CASSVGLAGPTDTQYF. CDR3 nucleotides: TGTGCCAGCAGCGTGGGACTAGCGGGGCCCACAGATACGCAGTATTTT.

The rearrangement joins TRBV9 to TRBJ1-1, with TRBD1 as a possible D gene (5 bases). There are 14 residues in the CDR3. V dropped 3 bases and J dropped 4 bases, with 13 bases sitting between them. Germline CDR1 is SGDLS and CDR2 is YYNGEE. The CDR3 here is CASSATERITEAFF. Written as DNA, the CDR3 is TGTGCCAGCAGCGCGACAGAGAGGATCACTGAAGCTTTCTTT.

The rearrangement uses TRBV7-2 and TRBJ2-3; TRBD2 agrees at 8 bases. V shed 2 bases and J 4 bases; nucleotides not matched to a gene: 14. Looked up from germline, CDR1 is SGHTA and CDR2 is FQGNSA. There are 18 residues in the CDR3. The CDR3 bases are TGTGCCAGCAGCTTACAACCCCCCGGGGGGGCCATAGCAGATACGCAGTATTTT. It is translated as CASSLQPPGGAIADTQYF.

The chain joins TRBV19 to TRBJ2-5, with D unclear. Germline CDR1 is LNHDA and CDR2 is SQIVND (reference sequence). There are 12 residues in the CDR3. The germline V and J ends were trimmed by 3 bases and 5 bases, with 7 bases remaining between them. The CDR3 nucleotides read TGTGCCAGTAGTATTCCAAGCGAGACCCAGTACTTC. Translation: CASSIPSETQYF.

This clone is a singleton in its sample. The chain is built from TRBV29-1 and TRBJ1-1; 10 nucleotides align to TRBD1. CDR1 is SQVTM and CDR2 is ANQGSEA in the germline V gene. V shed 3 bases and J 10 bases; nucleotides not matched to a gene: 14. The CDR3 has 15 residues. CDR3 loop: CSVESGTGVLRVAFF. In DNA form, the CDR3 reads TGCAGCGTTGAGTCCGGGACAGGGGTGCTCCGGGTAGCTTTCTTT. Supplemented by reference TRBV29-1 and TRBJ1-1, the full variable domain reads SAVISQKPSRDICQRGTSLTIQCQVDSQVTMMFWYRQQPGQSLTLIATANQGSEATYESGFVIDKFPISRPNLTFSTLTVSNMSPEDSSIYLCSVESGTGVLRVAFFGQGTRLTVV.

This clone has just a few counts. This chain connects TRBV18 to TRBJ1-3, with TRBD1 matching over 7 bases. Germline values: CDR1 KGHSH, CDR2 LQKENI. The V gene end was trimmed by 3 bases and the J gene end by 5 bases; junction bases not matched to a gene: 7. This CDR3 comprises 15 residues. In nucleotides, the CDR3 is TGTGCCAGCTCACCGTCCGGGACAGCTAGAAACACCATATATTTT. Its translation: CASSPSGTARNTIYF.

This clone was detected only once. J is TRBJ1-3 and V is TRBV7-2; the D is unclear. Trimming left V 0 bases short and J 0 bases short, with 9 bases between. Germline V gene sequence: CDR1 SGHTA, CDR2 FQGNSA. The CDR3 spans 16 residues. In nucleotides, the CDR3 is TGTGCCAGCAGCTTAGCTGGGCCCCTCTCTGGAAACACCATATATTTT. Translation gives CASSLAGPLSGNTIYF.

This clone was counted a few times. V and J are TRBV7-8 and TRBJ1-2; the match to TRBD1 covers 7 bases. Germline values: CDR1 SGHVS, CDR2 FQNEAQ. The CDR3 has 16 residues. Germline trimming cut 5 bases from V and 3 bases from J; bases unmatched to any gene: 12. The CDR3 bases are TGTGCCAGCAGCACCATGACCGGGACAGAGGACTATGGCTACACCTTC. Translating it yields CASSTMTGTEDYGYTF.

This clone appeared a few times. The CDR3 loop reads CASSPTDRGVIYGYTF. The CDR3 region has the DNA TGTGCCAGCTCACCAACGGACAGGGGAGTTATCTATGGCTACACCTTC. The V call is TRBV18, the J call TRBJ1-2; 9 bases are a match to TRBD1. This CDR3 is 16 amino acids long. After removal of 2 bases from V and 4 bases from J, the junction contained 8 bases not matched to a gene. CDR1 is KGHSH, CDR2 LQKENI, per germline.

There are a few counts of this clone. CDR3 sequence: CASSLVGGGNTEAFF. The CDR3 region has the DNA TGTGCCAGCAGCTTAGTGGGGGGAGGGAACACTGAAGCTTTCTTT. The chain carries TRBV7-2 and TRBJ1-1; weak D call: TRBD1 (5 bases). The germline V gene encodes CDR1 SGHTA and CDR2 FQGNSA. V lost 1 base to trimming and J lost 1 base, with 10 bases between them. The CDR3 runs 15 residues.

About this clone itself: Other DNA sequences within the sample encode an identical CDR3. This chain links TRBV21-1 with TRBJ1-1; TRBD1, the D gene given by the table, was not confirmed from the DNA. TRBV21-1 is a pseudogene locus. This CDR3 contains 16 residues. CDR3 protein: CASSKRPPGRATEAFF. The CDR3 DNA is TGTGCCAGCAGCAAAAGGCCCCCTGGCAGGGCCACTGAGGCTTTCTTT.

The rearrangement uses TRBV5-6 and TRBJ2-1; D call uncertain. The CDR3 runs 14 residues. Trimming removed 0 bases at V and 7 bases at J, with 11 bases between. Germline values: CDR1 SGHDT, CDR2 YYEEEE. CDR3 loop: CASSLGANQNEQFF. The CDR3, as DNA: TGTGCCAGCAGCTTGGGGGCGAATCAGAATGAGCAGTTCTTC.